The rows below give T cell receptor beta chains drawn from one sample of a study of shared clonotypes between healthy human individuals. Data came from immunoSEQ multiplex PCR; TCRdb stores just in-frame clones and leaves some out. The sample holds a few million clones; roughly 93% are singletons and the top ten take about 1.7%. Sequencing was performed on naive CD8+ T cells from PBMCs. The receptors here all came from a man between 18 and 35 years old in good health. Some clones in this sample may be carry-over from other donors' samples. The CDR3 runs from the conserved cysteine through the conserved F or W. The D gene is left open where the match is weak. Some rows mark clone size as missing; the rest say once, few, many or name a class of expanded clone.

TRBV27	NA	TRBJ2-7	TRBD1	CASSYLTGGGDPWGSEQYF	TGTGCCAGCAGTTATCTCACAGGGGGCGGGGATCCGTGGGGATCCGAGCAGTACTTC
TRBV2	once	TRBJ1-5	NA	CASSEEEHGQPGQPQHF	TGTGCCAGCAGTGAAGAAGAGCATGGGCAGCCAGGTCAGCCCCAGCATTTT
TRBV19	once	TRBJ2-3	NA	CASRDRTISTDTQYF	TGTGCCAGTAGAGACAGGACGATTAGCACAGATACGCAGTATTTT
TRBV7-8	NA	TRBJ1-1	TRBD1	CASTATGVTYLNTEAFF	TGTGCCAGCACGGCGACAGGGGTCACTTATTTGAACACTGAAGCTTTCTTT
TRBV27	NA	TRBJ2-5	NA	CASSSLGVSGLGETQYF	TGTGCCAGCAGTTCATTAGGGGTGTCAGGGTTGGGGGAGACCCAGTACTTC
TRBV23-1	NA	TRBJ2-5	TRBD2	CASSQETPRASGAQETQYF	TGCGCCAGCAGTCAAGAGACCCCCCGGGCTAGCGGAGCTCAAGAGACCCAGTACTTC
TRBV27	NA	TRBJ2-3	NA	CASSLLTGTFSRDTQYF	TGTGCCAGCAGTTTGCTGACCGGGACTTTTTCCCGAGATACGCAGTATTTT
TRBV15	NA	TRBJ2-7	TRBD2	CATRTGTSGTYEQYF	TGTGCCACCAGAACAGGGACTAGCGGGACCTACGAGCAGTACTTC
TRBV7-8	NA	TRBJ2-7	NA	CASSLGLPGTRYEQYF	TGTGCCAGCAGCTTAGGACTACCCGGGACCCGGTACGAGCAGTACTTC
TRBV29-1	NA	TRBJ2-1	NA	CSVEPAKGFF	TGCAGCGTTGAGCCAGCGAAGGGGTTCTTC
TRBV11-3	NA	TRBJ1-1	NA	CASSLERGMGDTEAFF	TGTGCCAGCAGCTTAGAAAGGGGAATGGGTGACACTGAAGCTTTCTTT
TRBV13	NA	TRBJ1-1	NA	CASSLVPGRTEAFF	TGTGCCAGCAGCTTAGTGCCAGGGAGGACTGAAGCTTTCTTT
TRBV28	once	TRBJ2-7	NA	CASSPNLGGYEQYF	TGTGCCAGCAGTCCAAACCTGGGAGGCTACGAGCAGTACTTC
TRBV29-1	once	TRBJ2-3	TRBD1	CSVSVRDRGPVGTQYF	TGCAGCGTTAGTGTAAGGGACAGGGGGCCCGTGGGCACGCAGTATTTT
TRBV19	NA	TRBJ2-2	TRBD2	CASRPSGSVLTGELFF	TGTGCCAGTAGACCTAGCGGGAGCGTCTTAACCGGGGAGCTGTTTTTT
TRBV10-2	NA	TRBJ2-2	NA	CASSDPGQNTGELFF	TGCGCCAGCAGTGATCCGGGACAGAACACCGGGGAGCTGTTTTTT
TRBV29-1	few	TRBJ1-1	NA	CSVGVAEAFF	TGCAGCGTTGGCGTGGCCGAAGCTTTCTTT
TRBV7-3	NA	TRBJ2-7	NA	CASSQSPGGFYEQYF	TGTGCCAGCAGCCAGAGTCCAGGAGGTTTCTACGAGCAGTACTTC
TRBV27	NA	TRBJ2-5	NA	CASSARGDQETQYF	TGTGCCAGCAGTGCCCGTGGTGATCAAGAGACCCAGTACTTC
TRBV2	NA	TRBJ2-7	TRBD2	CASSTSGSVDEQYF	TGTGCCAGCAGTACTAGCGGGAGTGTGGACGAGCAGTACTTC
TRBV6-5	NA	TRBJ2-3	NA	CASSYSRSGTQYF	TGTGCCAGCAGTTACTCGAGGTCAGGTACGCAGTATTTT
TRBV11-1	NA	TRBJ2-5	NA	CASSLVPRAGRERETQYF	TGTGCCAGCAGCTTAGTTCCTAGGGCGGGAAGGGAAAGAGAGACCCAGTACTTC
TRBV7-9	few	TRBJ2-4	TRBD1	CASSPDRVQYF	TGTGCCAGCAGCCCGGACAGGGTTCAGTACTTC
TRBV19	NA	TRBJ2-1	NA	CASSIRTSYNEQFF	TGTGCCAGTAGTATAAGGACATCTTACAATGAGCAGTTCTTC
TRBV27	NA	TRBJ2-7	NA	CASSFLGSLGEQYF	TGTGCCAGCAGTTTCTTGGGATCCCTCGGCGAGCAGTACTTC
TRBV9	NA	TRBJ2-7	NA	CASSPSGHRDYEQYF	TGTGCCAGCAGCCCCTCGGGACACCGGGACTACGAGCAGTACTTC
TRBV30	once	TRBJ1-2	TRBD1	CAGGQGAHNGYGYTF	TGTGCCGGCGGACAGGGGGCCCATAATGGATATGGCTACACCTTC
TRBV7-9	NA	TRBJ2-1	NA	CASSLISGLGNEQFF	TGTGCCAGCAGCTTAATATCAGGGCTCGGCAATGAGCAGTTCTTC
TRBV4-3	NA	TRBJ2-7	NA	CASSQEIWGSRSSYEQYF	TGCGCCAGCAGCCAAGAGATATGGGGGAGCAGAAGCTCCTACGAGCAGTACTTC
TRBV4-1	once	TRBJ2-2	NA	CASSQAGLRTGELFF	TGCGCCAGCAGCCAAGCGGGACTTCGCACCGGGGAGCTGTTTTTT
TRBV11-3	NA	TRBJ1-1	NA	CASSSTQGETEAFF	TGTGCCAGCAGCTCGACTCAAGGGGAAACTGAAGCTTTCTTT
TRBV27	NA	TRBJ2-3	NA	CASSVQGGPGTQYF	TGTGCCAGCAGTGTGCAGGGAGGTCCCGGGACGCAGTATTTT
TRBV5-1	NA	TRBJ2-7	NA	CASSWRVAGDEQYF	TGCGCCAGCAGCTGGAGGGTAGCAGGGGACGAGCAGTACTTC
TRBV11-2	NA	TRBJ1-1	NA	CASSDSFMNTEAFF	TGTGCCAGCAGCGACAGTTTCATGAACACTGAAGCTTTCTTT
TRBV6-7	NA	TRBJ2-1	NA	CASSSPNPNEQFF	TGTGCCAGCAGTTCCCCCAACCCCAATGAGCAGTTCTTC
TRBV25-1	NA	TRBJ1-1	NA	CASSGGRGVGTEAFF	TGTGCCAGCAGTGGAGGGAGGGGAGTAGGCACTGAAGCTTTCTTT
TRBV19	NA	TRBJ2-7	NA	CASSIGPGSGEQYF	TGTGCCAGTAGTATAGGGCCAGGGAGTGGGGAGCAGTACTTC
TRBV10-2	NA	TRBJ2-1	TRBD2	CASSEGLAGTFF	TGCGCCAGCAGTGAGGGACTAGCGGGAACTTTCTTC
TRBV28	NA	TRBJ2-5	NA	CASSLSWGRGETQYF	TGTGCCAGCAGTTTAAGTTGGGGCAGGGGAGAGACCCAGTACTTC
TRBV9	NA	TRBJ2-7	NA	CASSVGAGGTYEQYF	TGTGCCAGCAGCGTAGGGGCAGGGGGGACCTACGAGCAGTACTTC
TRBV19	NA	TRBJ1-5	NA	CASSINRAGDQPQHF	TGTGCCAGTAGTATAAACAGGGCGGGGGATCAGCCCCAGCATTTT
TRBV29-1	NA	TRBJ2-7	TRBD1	CSVEGDRGLSEQYF	TGCAGCGTTGAAGGGGACAGGGGGCTGAGCGAGCAGTACTTC
TRBV10-3	NA	TRBJ1-5	NA	CAIGWGGLNQPQHF	TGTGCCATCGGGTGGGGAGGGTTAAATCAGCCCCAGCATTTT